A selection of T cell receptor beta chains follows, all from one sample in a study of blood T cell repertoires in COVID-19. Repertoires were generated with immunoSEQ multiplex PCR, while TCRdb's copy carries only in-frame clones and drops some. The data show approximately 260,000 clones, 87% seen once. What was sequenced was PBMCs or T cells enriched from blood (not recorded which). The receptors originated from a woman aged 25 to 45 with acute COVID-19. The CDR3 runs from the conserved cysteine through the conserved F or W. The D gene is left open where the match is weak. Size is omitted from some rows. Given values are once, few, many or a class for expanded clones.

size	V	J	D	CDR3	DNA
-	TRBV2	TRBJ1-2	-	CASSSTEGEGYTF	TGTGCCAGCAGTTCGACAGAGGGGGAGGGCTACACCTTC
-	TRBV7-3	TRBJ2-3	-	CASSGINGPDTQYF	TGTGCCAGCAGCGGAATTAATGGGCCAGATACGCAGTATTTT
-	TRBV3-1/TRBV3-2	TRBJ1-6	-	CASSTWDFREGSPLHF	TGTGCCAGCAGCACCTGGGACTTTCGGGAGGGTTCACCCCTCCACTTT
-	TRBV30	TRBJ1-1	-	CAWRGSGKKTFF	TGTGCCTGGAGAGGGTCCGGGAAGAAGACTTTCTTT
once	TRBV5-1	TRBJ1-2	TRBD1	CASSATGGDGYTF	TGCGCCAGCAGCGCCACAGGGGGCGATGGCTACACCTTC
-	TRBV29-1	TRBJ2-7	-	CSVAKGQPGYEQYF	TGCAGCGTTGCAAAGGGACAACCGGGATACGAGCAGTACTTC
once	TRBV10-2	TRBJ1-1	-	CASSELPGSTEAFF	TGCGCCAGCAGTGAATTGCCAGGTAGCACTGAAGCTTTCTTT
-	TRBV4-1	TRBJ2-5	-	CASSGGAQETQYF	TGCGCCAGCAGTGGGGGGGCCCAAGAGACCCAGTACTTC
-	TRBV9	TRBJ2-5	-	CASSVGGSGQETQYF	TGTGCCAGCAGCGTAGGGGGTAGCGGACAAGAGACCCAGTACTTC
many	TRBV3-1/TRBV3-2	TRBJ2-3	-	CASSQDAGVTLTDTQYF	TGTGCCAGCAGCCAAGACGCCGGGGTTACGTTGACAGATACGCAGTATTTT
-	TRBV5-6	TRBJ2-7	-	CASSLGLRGRVEQYF	TGTGCCAGCAGCTTAGGATTGCGGGGAAGAGTCGAGCAGTACTTC
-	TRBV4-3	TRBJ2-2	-	CASSPKGGHGGRAGELFF	TGCGCCAGCAGCCCTAAGGGGGGGCACGGAGGGAGGGCCGGGGAGCTGTTTTTT
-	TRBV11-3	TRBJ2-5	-	CASSFGGVGQETQYF	TGTGCCAGCAGCTTCGGAGGGGTTGGACAAGAGACCCAGTACTTC
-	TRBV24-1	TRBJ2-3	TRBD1	CATSNSGGHTQYF	TGTGCCACCAGCAACTCAGGGGGTCATACGCAGTATTTT
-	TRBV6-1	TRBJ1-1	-	CASSEWAGQLNTEAFF	TGTGCCAGCAGTGAATGGGCAGGGCAGCTGAACACTGAAGCTTTCTTT
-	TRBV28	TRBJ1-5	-	CASSQATSNQPQHF	TGTGCCAGCAGCCAGGCAACTAGCAATCAGCCCCAGCATTTT
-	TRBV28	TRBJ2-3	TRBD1	CASSQSVGTGHLDTQYF	TGTGCCAGCAGCCAAAGCGTAGGGACAGGACACTTAGATACGCAGTATTTT
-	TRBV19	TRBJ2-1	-	CASSIGTGGGYNEQFF	TGTGCCAGTAGTATAGGGACAGGCGGAGGGTACAATGAGCAGTTCTTC
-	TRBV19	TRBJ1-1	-	CASSKRRMGGWEAFF	TGTGCCAGTAGTAAGCGACGGATGGGAGGCTGGGAAGCTTTCTTT
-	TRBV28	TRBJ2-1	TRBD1	CASSLDRKLNNEQFF	TGTGCCAGCAGCCTGGACAGGAAACTCAACAATGAGCAGTTCTTC
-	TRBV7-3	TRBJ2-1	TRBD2	CASSAGLAESNEQFF	TGTGCCAGCAGCGCAGGACTAGCGGAGTCCAATGAGCAGTTCTTC
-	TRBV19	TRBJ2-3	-	CASSKTDTDTQYF	TGTGCCAGTAGTAAAACAGACACAGATACGCAGTATTTT
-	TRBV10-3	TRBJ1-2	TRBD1	CAISESGTGGFGYTF	TGTGCCATCAGTGAGTCCGGGACAGGGGGCTTTGGCTACACCTTC
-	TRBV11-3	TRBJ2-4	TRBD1	CASSFSPGGGSNIQYF	TGTGCCAGCAGCTTCTCTCCAGGGGGCGGTTCAAACATTCAGTACTTC
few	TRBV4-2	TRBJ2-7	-	CASSQDSQAYEQYF	TGTGCCAGCAGCCAAGATTCGCAGGCCTACGAGCAGTACTTC
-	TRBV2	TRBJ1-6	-	CASSDGVYNSPLHF	TGTGCCAGCAGTGACGGGGTTTATAATTCACCCCTCCACTTT
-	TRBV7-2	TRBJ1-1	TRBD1	CASSKRQGVEAFF	TGTGCCAGCAGCAAGCGACAGGGGGTAGAAGCTTTCTTT